Below are 25 T cell receptor beta chains sequenced from a single sample in a study of blood T cell repertoires in COVID-19. Using immunoSEQ multiplex PCR, the repertoire was profiled, and TCRdb retains in-frame clones only, with some absent. In the table there are about 250,000 clones, roughly 86% of which are singletons. Sequenced material: peripheral blood. All receptors come from a woman of 80 years or more with COVID-19, enrolled during active disease.

As for this clone: The sample contains more than one DNA sequence encoding this CDR3. The chain recombines TRBV5-1 with TRBJ1-4, with D unresolved. V was pared by 2 bases and J by 2 bases, with 7 bases between. CDR1 and CDR2 from the germline V gene are SGHRS and YFSETQ. The CDR3 consists of 14 residues. CDR3 region: CASSLGGTNEKLFF. As DNA, the CDR3 is TGCGCCAGCAGCTTAGGAGGGACTAATGAAAAACTGTTTTTT.

The genes are TRBV6-2 or TRBV6-3 and TRBJ1-2, with D tentatively TRBD1 (5 bases). CDR3 size: 18 residues. V was shortened by 1 base and J by 4 bases, with 22 bases between the two germline ends. Germline loops: CDR1 MNHEY, CDR2 SVGEGT. CDR3 nucleotides: TGTGCCAGCAGTTACTACCAGATAGCAGGGTTCACTCTCTATGGCTACACCTTC. Translated: CASSYYQIAGFTLYGYTF.

This chain uses TRBV27 with TRBJ2-1, with 8 nucleotides matching TRBD1. The CDR3 length is 17 residues. Trimming cost V 4 bases and J 2 bases; bases outside gene matches: 10. Germline CDR1 reads MNHEY; CDR2 reads SMNVEV (reference sequence). CDR3 in DNA: TGTGCCAGCAGTTCCTCTACGGGGGACAGGCCCTACAATGAGCAGTTCTTC. Translating gives CASSSSTGDRPYNEQFF.

The V call is TRBV9, the J call TRBJ2-7, with TRBD1 matching 9 bases. The germline CDR1 and CDR2 sequences are SGDLS and YYNGEE. V was clipped by 3 bases and J by 6 bases; unmatched bases: 10. The CDR3 runs to 15 residues. CDR3 DNA: TGTGCCAGCAGCGAACTCGGGACAGGGACGGCCGAGCAGTACTTC. Residues: CASSELGTGTAEQYF. The variable domain in full, completed from reference TRBV9 and TRBJ2-7, reads DSGVTQTPKHLITATGQRVTLRCSPRSGDLSVYWYQQSLDQGLQFLIQYYNGEERAKGNILERFSAQQFPDLHSELNLSSLELGDSALYFCASSELGTGTAEQYFGPGTRLTVT.

The chain joins TRBV4-3 to TRBJ2-2; weak D call: TRBD2 (5 bases). V lost 0 bases to trimming and J lost 3 bases, with 8 bases between them. The CDR3 loop spans 15 amino acids. Germline values: CDR1 LGHNA, CDR2 YSLEER. The CDR3 sequence: CASSQEPGDTGELFF. DNA of the CDR3: TGCGCCAGCAGCCAAGAGCCCGGGGACACCGGGGAGCTGTTTTTT.

The CDR3 here is CASSLLEGRELFF. In DNA, the CDR3 is TGTGCCAGCAGCTTATTGGAGGGGAGGGAGCTGTTTTTT. The chain is built from TRBV11-1 and TRBJ2-2, with D possibly being TRBD2 (6 bases). Germline CDR1 reads SGHAT; CDR2 reads FQDESV (reference sequence). The CDR3 is 13 amino acids. The germline V and J ends were trimmed by 2 bases and 9 bases, with 10 bases remaining between them.

The J gene is TRBJ2-3, the V gene TRBV20-1, with 9 bases that match TRBD2. Germline lookup yields CDR1 DFQATT and CDR2 SNEGSKA (reference sequence). The CDR3 sequence is 16 residues long. The V gene end was trimmed by 3 bases and the J gene end by 5 bases; junction bases not matched to a gene: 12. CDR3 bases: TGCAGTGCTAGTAGCGGGGGCTCACCGACGGGAGATACGCAGTATTTT. Protein product: CSASSGGSPTGDTQYF.

The genes are TRBV5-1 and TRBJ2-2, with D perhaps TRBD2 (6 bases). The CDR3 has 14 residues. V lost 4 bases, J lost 6 bases, and 13 bases lay in between. Germline CDR1 SGHRS, CDR2 YFSETQ. CDR3: CASSISGFSGELFF. The CDR3 DNA follows: TGCGCCAGCAGCATTAGCGGTTTTTCCGGGGAGCTGTTTTTT.

The chain links TRBV18 to TRBJ2-3, with D uncertain. The V gene lost 3 bases and the J gene lost 6 bases, with 10 bases spanning the gap. CDR1 KGHSH and CDR2 LQKENI come from the germline V gene. This CDR3 has 13 amino acids. DNA of the CDR3: TGTGCCAGCTCACCCCCCCGGGTGGATACGCAGTATTTT. Translation gives CASSPPRVDTQYF.

This clone was counted between two and nine times. The chain employs TRBV10-3 and TRBJ1-2; D perhaps matches TRBD1 (5 bases). Trimming removed 2 bases from V and 7 bases from J, with 17 bases in between. This CDR3 contains 15 residues. CDR1 is ENHRY, CDR2 SYGVKD, per germline. The CDR3 DNA is TGTGCCATCAGTGAGCCAAAAGAGCAGGGCGCTGGCTACACCTTC. This codes for CAISEPKEQGAGYTF.

This clone has just a few counts. The rearrangement links TRBV27 to TRBJ1-3; TRBD1 might be the D (5 bases). Germline CDR1 is MNHEY and CDR2 is SMNVEV (reference sequence). The ends were cut back, 2 bases at V and 2 bases at J, with 10 bases in the middle. CDR3 length: 15 amino acids. CDR3 amino acids: CASSLNLGPGNTIYF. DNA of the CDR3: TGTGCCAGCAGTTTAAACCTGGGGCCTGGAAACACCATATATTTT.

V and J are TRBV2 and TRBJ1-2; D uncertain. CDR3 length equals 14 residues. Germline loops: CDR1 SNHLY, CDR2 FYNNEI. V was shortened by 7 bases and J by 0 bases, with 12 bases between the two germline ends. CDR3 protein: CASKGDGANYGYTF. CDR3 nucleotides: TGTGCCAGCAAGGGAGACGGAGCTAACTATGGCTACACCTTC. Filled out from reference TRBV2 and TRBJ1-2, the complete variable domain reads EPEVTQTPSHQVTQMGQEVILRCVPISNHLYFYWYRQILGQKVEFLVSFYNNEISEKSEIFDDQFSVERPDGSNFTLKIRSTKLEDSAMYFCASKGDGANYGYTFGSGTRLTVV.

The V call is TRBV30, the J call TRBJ1-1; the match to TRBD1 covers 8 bases. The V gene's germline CDR1 is GTSNPN and CDR2 SVGIG (reference sequence). The CDR3 spans 16 residues. Losses at the gene ends were 6 bases for V and 3 bases for J; bases not matched to a gene: 15. The CDR3 sequence is CACTRAGGAGDTEAFF. The DNA for the CDR3 is TGTGCCTGCACCAGGGCAGGGGGCGCCGGGGACACTGAAGCTTTCTTT.

This chain uses TRBV7-2 with TRBJ1-2; 7 bases fit TRBD1. With V trimmed by 1 base and J by 5 bases, 4 bases remained unmatched. Germline loops: CDR1 SGHTA, CDR2 FQGNSA. The CDR3 totals 14 residues. The CDR3 sequence is CASSLVGQSYGYTF. The CDR3 DNA sequence: TGTGCCAGCAGCTTAGTGGGACAGAGTTATGGCTACACCTTC.

About this clone: This specimen includes other DNA sequences encoding the same CDR3. The rearrangement links TRBV7-9 to TRBJ1-5; the match to TRBD1 covers 7 bases. The V segment lost 6 bases and the J segment 4 bases; nucleotides outside the gene matches: 9. The CDR3 covers 15 residues. The germline CDR1 and CDR2 sequences are SEHNR and FQNEAQ (reference sequence). The CDR3 sequence is CASSLQGQINQPQHF. The CDR3, as DNA: TGTGCCAGCAGTTTACAGGGACAGATTAATCAGCCCCAGCATTTT.

This clone was found a few times. This chain links TRBV28 with TRBJ2-5, with 10 bases aligning to TRBD1. The CDR3 totals 14 residues. V lost 6 bases, J lost 4 bases, and 5 bases stayed unmatched. Germline V gene sequence: CDR1 MDHEN, CDR2 SYDVKM. The CDR3 reads CASSWDRGSETQYF. The CDR3 nucleotides are TGTGCCAGCAGCTGGGACAGGGGATCAGAGACCCAGTACTTC.

This sequence joins TRBV19 and TRBJ2-7; D might be TRBD1 (6 bases). Looked up from germline, CDR1 is LNHDA and CDR2 is SQIVND (reference sequence). The CDR3 is 14 residues long. With 6 bases removed from V and 0 bases from J, the gap between germline ends came to 12 bases. The CDR3 DNA follows: TGTGCCAGTAGCAGACAGGTTAGCTCCTACGAGCAGTACTTC. This codes for CASSRQVSSYEQYF.

This clone was seen only a few times. The genes are TRBV28 and TRBJ1-2; unclear D gene. Germline CDR1 reads MDHEN; CDR2 reads SYDVKM. The CDR3 totals 13 residues. V was cut by 5 bases and J by 2 bases, with 9 bases left in between. The CDR3 reads CASSQLTNYGYTF. The CDR3 coding sequence is TGTGCCAGCAGTCAACTTACCAACTATGGCTACACCTTC.

This chain uses TRBV4-2 with TRBJ1-2; tentative D call: TRBD1 (6 bases). V was trimmed by 1 base and J by 6 bases, leaving 21 bases between them. Germline V CDR1 and CDR2: LGHNA, YNFKEQ. CDR3 length equals 17 residues. This CDR3 reads CASSQASQGTIFDGYTF. CDR3 nucleotide sequence: TGTGCCAGCAGCCAAGCTTCGCAGGGGACGATATTCGATGGCTACACCTTC.

V gene TRBV5-1 combines with J gene TRBJ1-2, with D perhaps matching TRBD1 (6 bases). Germline CDR1 SGHRS, CDR2 YFSETQ. Trimming removed 0 bases at V and 0 bases at J, with 9 bases between. The CDR3 totals 15 residues. In nucleotides, the CDR3 is TGCGCCAGCAGCTTGGTGGGGGCTGCTAACTATGGCTACACCTTC. Amino acid sequence: CASSLVGAANYGYTF.

This chain connects TRBV14 to TRBJ2-2; possibly TRBD2 for D (5 bases). The CDR3 totals 16 residues. Per germline, CDR1 SGHDN and CDR2 FVKESK. Trimming removed 4 bases at V and 7 bases at J, with 19 bases between. The CDR3 here is CASSLATTSLIGELFF. The CDR3 bases are TGTGCCAGCAGCCTAGCGACGACTTCTCTTATCGGGGAGCTGTTTTTT. Based on the CDR3 plus reference TRBV14 and TRBJ2-2, the full variable domain is EAGVTQFPSHSVIEKGQTVTLRCDPISGHDNLYWYRRVMGKEIKFLLHFVKESKQDESGMPNNRFLAERTGGTYSTLKVQPAELEDSGVYFCASSLATTSLIGELFFGEGSRLTVL.

The chain joins TRBV7-2 to TRBJ1-5, with 7 positions matching TRBD1. The CDR3 is made up of 15 amino acids. The V and J ends lost 5 bases and 2 bases, in that order; junction bases with no gene match: 6. Germline CDR1 and CDR2: SGHTA and FQGNSA. In nucleotides, the CDR3 is TGTGCCAGCAGCGTAGACAGGGCCGGCAATCAGCCCCAGCATTTT. Amino acid sequence: CASSVDRAGNQPQHF. Full variable domain (remainder filled in from reference TRBV7-2 and TRBJ1-5): GAGVSQSPSNKVTEKGKDVELRCDPISGHTALYWYRQSLGQGLEFLIYFQGNSAPDKSGLPSDRFSAERTGGSVSTLTIQRTQQEDSAVYLCASSVDRAGNQPQHFGDGTRLSIL.

This clone was seen a few times. The chain employs TRBV9 and TRBJ1-6; TRBD1 might be the D (5 bases). V gave up 0 bases and J gave up 8 bases, with 6 bases separating them. The length of the CDR3 is 13 residues. CDR1 and CDR2 from the germline V gene are SGDLS and YYNGEE. CDR3 sequence: CASSVGGDSPLHF. In DNA, the CDR3 is TGTGCCAGCAGCGTAGGGGGGGATTCACCCCTCCACTTT.

The sample holds one count of this clone. The chain uses TRBV20-1 and TRBJ1-1, with D maybe TRBD1 (6 bases). The CDR3 contains 11 residues. Trimming took off 6 bases at V and 4 bases at J, with 9 bases between the two ends. The germline V gene encodes CDR1 DFQATT and CDR2 SNEGSKA (reference sequence). The DNA of the CDR3 is TGCAGTGCCAAGGACAGCACTGAAGCTTTCTTT. Translation gives CSAKDSTEAFF.

CDR3 bases: TGTGCCAGCAGACCCGGACAGGGATTGTACGAGCAGTACTTC. Its protein is CASRPGQGLYEQYF. The rearrangement uses TRBV6-5 and TRBJ2-7; the match to TRBD1 covers 8 bases. V gave up 6 bases and J gave up 4 bases; unmatched junction bases: 8. The CDR3 runs to 14 residues. CDR1 and CDR2 from the germline V gene are MNHEY and SVGAGI.